The text below deals with one T cell receptor beta chain. With 2 bases removed from V and 5 bases from J, the gap between germline ends came to 19 bases. The germline gives CDR1 MGHRA, CDR2 YSYEKL. This CDR3 is 16 amino acids long. The sample is drawn from a study of patients and donors after allogeneic stem cell transplantation. TCRdb recomputed calls from the RT-PCR reads with MiXCR, one row per CDR3 protein. The sample carries roughly 940,000 distinct CDR3 sequences, roughly 18% recorded once. The TCR originated in a human donor who was either an allogeneic HSCT recipient or a stem cell or donor lymphocyte infusion donor (not recorded which). It is not recorded whose cells these are; they may come from a transplant donor. The chain recombines TRBV4-1 with TRBJ2-7, with D hard to call. The sequenced sample consisted of blood, either unsorted or a sorted T cell fraction (not recorded which). CDR3 bases: TGCGCCAGCAGCCAAATCCGGCTCGGTGGAAGAAACGAGCAGTACTTC. Amino acids: CASSQIRLGGRNEQYF.